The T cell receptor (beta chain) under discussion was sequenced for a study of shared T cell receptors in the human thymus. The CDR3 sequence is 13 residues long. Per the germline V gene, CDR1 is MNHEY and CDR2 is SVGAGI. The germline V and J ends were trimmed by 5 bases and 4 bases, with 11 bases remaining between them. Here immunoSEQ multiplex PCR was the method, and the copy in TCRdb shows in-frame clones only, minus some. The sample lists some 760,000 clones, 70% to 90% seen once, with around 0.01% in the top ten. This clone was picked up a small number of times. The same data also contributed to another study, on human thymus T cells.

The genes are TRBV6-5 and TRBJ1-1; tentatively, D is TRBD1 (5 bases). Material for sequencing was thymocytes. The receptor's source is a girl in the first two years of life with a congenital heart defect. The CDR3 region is CASSRGWSTEAFF. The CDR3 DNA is TGTGCCAGCAGTCGGGGGTGGAGCACTGAAGCTTTCTTT.